This paragraph covers one TCR beta chain sequence. As yet, its antigen is unknown. Since all of the isolated RNA was reverse transcribed, expressed TCRB transcripts were what got sequenced. Using immunoSEQ multiplex PCR, the repertoire was profiled, and TCRdb retains in-frame clones only, with some absent. The data hold approximately 170,000 clones, with more than 60% observed a single time. This specimen comes from a study of beta chain features in type 1 diabetes. About the research overall: No age, gender or cell yield differences were seen between patients and healthy donors.

Study-level findings and limits: Patients' naive, central memory and Treg TCRB repertoires seemed closer to one another than those of healthy donors. Moderately but significantly shorter TCRB CDR3s were found in Type 1 diabetes patients in all four CD4+ subsets.

Germline V gene data show CDR1 as SQVTM and CDR2 as ANQGSEA. The CDR3 has 14 residues. The J segment lost 4 bases and the V segment lost 0 bases, leaving 1 base of the junction unmatched. Sequencing was carried out using naive CD4+ T cells from blood. The J gene is TRBJ1-1, the V gene TRBV29-1; 11 bases fit TRBD1. The clonotype comes from a man aged 25-40 years with type 1 diabetes. The CDR3 protein is CSVEEGTGGTEAFF. CDR3 coding DNA: TGCAGCGTTGAAGAAGGGACAGGGGGCACTGAAGCTTTCTTT.